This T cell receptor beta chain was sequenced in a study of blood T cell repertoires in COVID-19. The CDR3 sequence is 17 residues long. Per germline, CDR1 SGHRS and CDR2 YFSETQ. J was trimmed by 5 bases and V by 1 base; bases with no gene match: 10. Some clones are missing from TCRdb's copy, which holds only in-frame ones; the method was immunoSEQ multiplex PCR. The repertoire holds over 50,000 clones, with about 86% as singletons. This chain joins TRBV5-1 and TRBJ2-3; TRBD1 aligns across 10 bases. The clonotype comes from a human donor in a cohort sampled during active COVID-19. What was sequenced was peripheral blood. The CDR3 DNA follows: TGCGCCAGCAGCTTGCTAGGAGACAGGGGGCGGGGAGATACGCAGTATTTT. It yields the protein CASSLLGDRGRGDTQYF.